The 27 T cell receptor beta chains given below trace back to one sample, sequenced in a study of T cell responses to AZD1222 COVID-19 vaccine. Sequencing was performed with immunoSEQ multiplex PCR; in TCRdb, only in-frame clones are kept and a portion is missing. Among over 85,000 clones, roughly 85% were seen once, and the ten largest hold roughly 3.2%. The specimen comprised peripheral blood, sampled on day 0 of AZD1222 vaccination. All receptors come from an adult in good health.

The rearrangement links TRBV19 to TRBJ1-5; D might be TRBD1 (5 bases). V was trimmed by 0 bases and J by 7 bases, leaving 16 bases between them. The CDR3 has 16 amino acids. The germline V gene has CDR1 LNHDA and CDR2 SQIVND (reference sequence). The CDR3 coding sequence is TGTGCCAGTAGTATAGATGTCGAGGGGCTCGGGCAGCCCCAGCATTTT. Its translation is CASSIDVEGLGQPQHF.

The CDR3 region is CASSQDRIYGYTF. CDR3 sequence (DNA): TGTGCCAGCAGCCAGGACAGGATCTATGGCTACACCTTC. The rearrangement uses TRBV7-2 and TRBJ1-2; 7 bases are shared with TRBD1. V lost 5 bases, J lost 4 bases, and 4 bases stayed unmatched. The CDR3 covers 13 residues. Germline lookup yields CDR1 SGHTA and CDR2 FQGNSA.

Only one count was recorded for this clone. The chain joins TRBV9 to TRBJ1-1; the D gene is possibly TRBD1 (5 bases). This CDR3 has 15 residues. Per the germline V gene, CDR1 is SGDLS and CDR2 is YYNGEE. The V end lost 1 base, the J end lost 3 bases, and 13 bases lay between the germline ends. DNA for the CDR3: TGTGCCAGCAGCGTAATAGGGGATCCGGACACTGAAGCTTTCTTT. It specifies CASSVIGDPDTEAFF.

V and J are TRBV6-2 or TRBV6-3 and TRBJ1-2, with TRBD1 matching 12 bases. Germline CDR1 is MNHEY and CDR2 is SVGEGT. V was pared by 6 bases and J by 8 bases, with 7 bases of the junction left unmatched. The length of the CDR3 is 14 residues. The CDR3 nucleotides read TGTGCCAGCAGCGCTGGGACAGGGGGCTTCGGCTACACCTTC. Translation: CASSAGTGGFGYTF.

The chain joins TRBV21-1 to TRBJ1-3. TRBV21-1 is recorded as a pseudogene. This CDR3 region has 14 residues. The CDR3 sequence is CASNGDTSGNTIYF. In nucleotides, the CDR3 is TGTGCCAGCAACGGGGATACCTCTGGAAACACCATATATTTT.

The CDR3 spells CASIRGGPNEKLFF. The CDR3 DNA is TGTGCCAGCATCCGGGGGGGGCCGAATGAAAAACTGTTTTTT. The rearrangement joins TRBV28 to TRBJ1-4; the D gene is possibly TRBD1 (6 bases). Trimming pared 7 bases from V and 5 bases from J, leaving 14 bases between. This CDR3 comprises 14 residues. Germline V gene data show CDR1 as MDHEN and CDR2 as SYDVKM.

The chain links TRBV7-9 to TRBJ2-3; 14 bases agree with TRBD2. CDR3 length: 14 amino acids. The V gene end was trimmed by 5 bases and the J gene end by 13 bases; junction bases not matched to a gene: 8. Germline V CDR1 and CDR2: SEHNR, FQNEAQ (reference sequence). CDR3 bases: TGTGCCAGCAGCCCCTCCTTGACTAGCGGGGGGGAGTATTTT. Amino acids: CASSPSLTSGGEYF.

This chain uses TRBV5-5 with TRBJ2-7, with a tentative D call TRBD2 (6 bases). Germline CDR1 is SGHKS and CDR2 is YYEKEE (reference sequence). V was pared by 4 bases and J by 2 bases, with 16 bases between. The CDR3 has 15 amino acids. CDR3 DNA sequence: TGTGCCAGCAGCCGAGGGCTAGCGCTTACCTACGAGCAGTACTTC. As protein: CASSRGLALTYEQYF.

V is TRBV2 and J is TRBJ1-5, with D uncertain. The V and J ends lost 4 bases and 1 base respectively, with 5 bases between them. Germline CDR1 and CDR2: SNHLY and FYNNEI. This CDR3 has 13 amino acids. CDR3 amino acids: CASSVSSNQPQHF. The DNA for the CDR3 is TGTGCCAGCAGTGTATCGAGCAATCAGCCCCAGCATTTT.

The chain links TRBV14 to TRBJ2-7; D gene uncertain. CDR3 length equals 15 residues. V lost 0 bases, J lost 6 bases, and 15 bases lay in between. Germline V lookup: CDR1 SGHDN, CDR2 FVKESK. The CDR3 DNA follows: TGTGCCAGCAGCCAAGATCTTCCTGGGATAGGCGAGCAGTACTTC. Protein: CASSQDLPGIGEQYF.

This sequence joins TRBV28 and TRBJ2-3; no reliable D call. Germline V CDR1 and CDR2: MDHEN, SYDVKM. V gave up 4 bases and J gave up 4 bases, with 3 bases separating them. The CDR3 is 11 amino acids. This CDR3 is CASSSPDTQYF. In DNA form, the CDR3 reads TGTGCCAGCAGTTCTCCAGATACGCAGTATTTT.

This clone was seen more than once but under ten times. The chain uses TRBV24-1 and TRBJ1-2, with D unclear. CDR1 and CDR2 (germline): KGHDR, SFDVKD. The V end lost 3 bases, the J end lost 8 bases, and 15 bases lay between the germline ends. The CDR3 is 14 amino acids. The CDR3 nucleotides are TGTGCCACCAGTGATCAGACGCTCCTAGGGGGCTACACCTTC. It encodes CATSDQTLLGGYTF.

The rearrangement uses TRBV25-1 and TRBJ1-1; 9 bases align to TRBD1. Germline assignment: CDR1 MGHDK and CDR2 SYGVNS. CDR3 length: 15 residues. V was clipped by 4 bases and J by 1 base; unmatched bases: 4. The CDR3 sequence is CASSAGTGTNTEAFF. The DNA for the CDR3 is TGTGCCAGCAGTGCCGGGACAGGGACGAACACTGAAGCTTTCTTT.

The chain carries TRBV18 and TRBJ2-5, with D possibly TRBD1 on 5 matching bases. Between the trimmed V and J ends, which lost 2 bases and 1 base, there was a span of 11 bases. Germline CDR1 and CDR2: KGHSH and LQKENI. This CDR3 has 15 amino acids. CDR3 coding DNA: TGTGCCAGCTCACCAGTGGGGCAGGGCCAAGAGACCCAGTACTTC. As protein: CASSPVGQGQETQYF.

This chain joins TRBV24-1 and TRBJ1-2, with 7 positions matching TRBD1. The CDR3 covers 14 residues. The J segment lost 2 bases and the V segment lost 4 bases, leaving 3 bases of the junction unmatched. Germline loops: CDR1 KGHDR, CDR2 SFDVKD. CDR3 protein: CATSDPQGNYGYTF. As DNA, the CDR3 is TGTGCCACCAGTGACCCACAGGGGAACTATGGCTACACCTTC.

The chain links TRBV28 to TRBJ2-7; 8 nucleotides agree with TRBD2. Losses at the gene ends were 6 bases for V and 1 base for J; bases not matched to a gene: 8. CDR3 length equals 15 residues. Germline V gene data show CDR1 as MDHEN and CDR2 as SYDVKM. CDR3 in amino acids: CASRQPIAGSYEQYF. In nucleotides, the CDR3 is TGTGCCAGCAGGCAACCTATAGCGGGGTCCTACGAGCAGTACTTC. The full variable domain, with the rest looked up from reference TRBV28 and TRBJ2-7, is DVKVTQSSRYLVKRTGEKVFLECVQDMDHENMFWYRQDPGLGLRLIYFSYDVKMKEKGDIPEGYSVSREKKERFSLILESASTNQTSMYLCASRQPIAGSYEQYFGPGTRLTVT.

In its sample, this clone was seen once. The gene calls are TRBV9 and TRBJ1-2; D remains ambiguous. This CDR3 region has 14 residues. V was pared by 0 bases and J by 8 bases, with 14 bases between. Germline CDR1 reads SGDLS; CDR2 reads YYNGEE. The DNA of the CDR3 is TGTGCCAGCAGCGTAGCGGTCACCCAAGGGGGCTACACCTTC. Its protein is CASSVAVTQGGYTF.

This clone was picked up a small number of times. V usage is TRBV14 and J usage is TRBJ2-3; D unclear. Deletions cut 1 base from V and 11 bases from J, with 16 bases between. The V gene's germline CDR1 is SGHDN and CDR2 FVKESK. The CDR3 spans 14 residues. The CDR3 loop is CASSQVVSQRVQYF. CDR3 in DNA: TGTGCCAGCAGCCAAGTGGTTTCTCAGAGAGTGCAGTATTTT.

The chain joins TRBV15 to TRBJ2-3; 11 positions match TRBD2. The germline gives CDR1 LNHNV, CDR2 YYDKDF (reference sequence). The CDR3 is made up of 15 amino acids. The J segment lost 5 bases and the V segment lost 1 base, leaving 2 bases of the junction unmatched. The CDR3 protein is CATSRVSGGEDTQYF. The CDR3 region has the DNA TGTGCCACCAGCAGAGTTAGCGGGGGGGAAGATACGCAGTATTTT.

The chain is built from TRBV9 and TRBJ2-3; 12 positions agree with TRBD2. The CDR3 is 18 residues long. Germline assignment: CDR1 SGDLS and CDR2 YYNGEE. J gave up 4 bases and V 0 bases, and 9 bases lay outside the gene matches. The chain's CDR3 is CASSVALTSGSGPDTQYF. The CDR3 nucleotides read TGTGCCAGCAGCGTAGCTTTGACTAGCGGGAGCGGGCCAGATACGCAGTATTTT.

The chain recombines TRBV11-2 with TRBJ2-2; 7 bases fit TRBD1. There are 14 residues in the CDR3. Germline assignment: CDR1 SGHAT and CDR2 FQNNGV. After removal of 5 bases from V and 8 bases from J, the junction contained 8 bases not matched to a gene. The CDR3 sequence: CASSPDRSKGELFF. Written as DNA, the CDR3 is TGTGCCAGCAGCCCGGACAGGTCGAAGGGGGAGCTGTTTTTT.

The gene calls are TRBV19 and TRBJ2-7, with TRBD1 matching 10 bases. The CDR3 runs 15 residues. The germline V gene has CDR1 LNHDA and CDR2 SQIVND (reference sequence). Losses at the gene ends were 5 bases for V and 4 bases for J; bases not matched to a gene: 8. Here the CDR3 DNA reads TGTGCCAGTAGTTCCAAAGACAGGGGGCTTTACGAGCAGTACTTC. The encoded protein is CASSSKDRGLYEQYF.

This chain links TRBV9 with TRBJ1-1, with a possible D match to TRBD1 (5 bases). The CDR3 totals 14 residues. The germline V gene encodes CDR1 SGDLS and CDR2 YYNGEE. Trimming took off 0 bases at V and 4 bases at J, with 10 bases between the two ends. As DNA, the CDR3 is TGTGCCAGCAGCGTAGGGGGCGTTGGCACTGAAGCTTTCTTT. It yields the protein CASSVGGVGTEAFF.

CDR3 sequence: CASRRDTYGYTF. The CDR3 DNA reads TGTGCCAGCAGAAGGGACACCTATGGCTACACCTTC. The rearrangement links TRBV28 to TRBJ1-2, with D maybe TRBD1 (6 bases). V was pared by 6 bases and J by 4 bases, with 9 bases between. The CDR3 has 12 residues. Germline CDR1 and CDR2: MDHEN and SYDVKM.

V is TRBV28 and J is TRBJ1-2; the D is unclear. Germline lookup yields CDR1 MDHEN and CDR2 SYDVKM. The CDR3 spans 16 residues. V gave up 2 bases and J gave up 8 bases, with 21 bases separating them. The CDR3 nucleotides read TGTGCCAGCAGTTTACCCCCCGGACGGACGCCCCGGGGCTACACCTTC. Protein: CASSLPPGRTPRGYTF.

In this sample, this clone turned up a few times. The chain joins TRBV25-1 to TRBJ2-4; 10 bases map to TRBD1. In germline, CDR1 is MGHDK, CDR2 SYGVNS. This CDR3 has 16 amino acids. V lost 6 bases and J lost 1; bases outside the gene matches: 6. The CDR3 sequence: CASSTTGGAAKNIQYF. The CDR3 DNA is TGTGCCAGCAGCACGACAGGGGGCGCCGCCAAAAACATTCAGTACTTC.

V and J are TRBV5-4 and TRBJ2-7; 7 nucleotides agree with TRBD2. This CDR3 comprises 13 residues. Trimming removed 0 bases from V and 7 bases from J; junction bases left unmatched: 4. From germline, CDR1 is SGHNT and CDR2 YYREEE (reference sequence). This CDR3 is CASSLVLATEQYF. DNA for the CDR3: TGTGCCAGCAGCTTGGTACTAGCGACGGAGCAGTACTTC.